The clone carrying this T cell receptor beta chain was counted only a few times. Its specificity is not known. Produced via immunoSEQ multiplex PCR; TCRdb's table is partial and in-frame only. The table records about 32,000 clones, 85% to 90% of them present only once. The record originates from a study of T cells after posttransplantation cyclophosphamide. The CDR3 runs 15 residues. CDR1 is SNHLY, CDR2 FYNNEI, per germline. The V and J ends lost 2 bases and 10 bases, in that order; junction bases with no gene match: 10. Study-wide results and limits: Donor CD8+ memory clones often dominated recipient blood repertoires at later times. Recipient CMV seropositivity and CMV reactivation strongly tracked TRB clonality. Tissue-infiltrating T cells from skin or gut overlapped little with blood T cells.

This rearrangement joins TRBV2 to TRBJ1-1; 10 bases agree with TRBD1. The clonotype comes from a woman between 40 and 50 years old with a blood cancer, CMV-positive, and with a related stem cell donor. The sequenced sample was PBMCs. CDR3 region: CASSERQGALRAAFF. The CDR3 bases are TGTGCCAGCAGTGAAAGACAGGGGGCGCTAAGGGCAGCTTTCTTT.